A selection of T cell receptor beta chains follows, all from one sample in a study of patients and donors after allogeneic stem cell transplantation. TCRdb ran MiXCR on the RT-PCR reads and lists one entry per CDR3 protein. The table lists 200,000 to 250,000 distinct CDR3 sequences, 38% of them singletons. The sequenced sample consisted of blood, either unsorted or a sorted T cell fraction (not recorded which). The source of these receptors is a human donor who was either an allogeneic HSCT recipient or a stem cell or donor lymphocyte infusion donor (not recorded which). It is not recorded whose cells these are; they may come from a transplant donor. The CDR3 runs from the conserved cysteine through the conserved F or W. D genes are given only for firm matches. Size is omitted from some rows. Given values are once, few, many or a class for expanded clones.

v_call	d_call	j_call	clone_size	cdr3_nt	cdr3_aa
TRBV4-2	.	TRBJ2-3	.	TGTGCCAGCAGCCAATCACCCGAGGAGGATACGCAGTATTTT	CASSQSPEEDTQYF
TRBV10-3	.	TRBJ2-3	.	TGTGCCGTCAGGGATAGCCCTGTAGCAGATACGCAGTATTTT	CAVRDSPVADTQYF
TRBV10-2	.	TRBJ1-1	.	TGCGCCAGCAGTGAAGGTTTCGACCCACGGGCTTTCTTT	CASSEGFDPRAFF
TRBV9	.	TRBJ2-5	.	TGTGCCAGCAGCACTCAGATAGGGGAGACCCAGTACTTC	CASSTQIGETQYF
TRBV9	TRBD1	TRBJ1-1	few	TGTGCCAGCAGCGTACCCAGGGACAGCTCGGACACTGAAGCTTTCTTT	CASSVPRDSSDTEAFF
TRBV5-5	.	TRBJ1-1	few	TGTGCCAGCAGCTTGATCATCGGGGACACTGAAGCTTTCTTT	CASSLIIGDTEAFF
TRBV12-3/TRBV12-4	.	TRBJ2-4	.	TGTGCCAGCAGTTTGGCGGGACTGACGAACAACATTCAGTACTTC	CASSLAGLTNNIQYF
TRBV12-3/TRBV12-4	.	TRBJ2-2	.	TGTGCCAGCAGTCCTCAAGGCCAGGGACGCGGGGAGCTGTTTTTT	CASSPQGQGRGELFF
TRBV6-5	TRBD1	TRBJ1-5	.	TGTGCCACCCGGGACAGGGTGGGTAATCAGCCCCAGCATTTT	CATRDRVGNQPQHF
TRBV5-1	.	TRBJ1-4	few	TGCGCCAGCAGCTTGGCGCCGGTTGCAACTAATGAAAAACTGTTTTTT	CASSLAPVATNEKLFF
TRBV5-1	TRBD2	TRBJ2-1	.	TGCGCCAGCAGCTTGGTAGCGGGGAGTCCCTACAATGAGCAGTTCTTC	CASSLVAGSPYNEQFF
TRBV5-5	.	TRBJ2-5	.	TGTGCCAGCAGCCCTAACCGGTACCAAGAGACCCAGTACTTC	CASSPNRYQETQYF
TRBV2	.	TRBJ1-1	few	TGTGCCAGCAGTGAAGCCCGCCGCCCTTTCACTGAAGCTTTCTTT	CASSEARRPFTEAFF
TRBV5-1	.	TRBJ1-1	few	TGCGCCAGCAGCTTGGTTCAGCAGAACACTGAAGCTTTCTTT	CASSLVQQNTEAFF
TRBV15	.	TRBJ2-7	few	TGTGCCACCAGCCCGGGACGGACGAGCTCCTACGAGCAGTACTTC	CATSPGRTSSYEQYF
TRBV2	.	TRBJ2-5	.	TGTGCCACCGGCGACACGACCCAGTACTTC	CATGDTTQYF
TRBV7-3	.	TRBJ2-1	.	TGTGCCAGCAGCTTAGAACAAAACTCCTACAATGAGCAGTTCTTC	CASSLEQNSYNEQFF
TRBV16	.	TRBJ1-5	.	TGTGCCAGCAGCGCGAGGAGTAGCAATCAGCCCCAGCATTTT	CASSARSSNQPQHF
TRBV29-1	.	TRBJ1-5	.	TGCAGCGTTGAGCCCGGAAGCAATCAGCCCCAGCATTTT	CSVEPGSNQPQHF
TRBV3-1	.	TRBJ1-1	once	TGTGCCAGCAGCCAAGGATCACAGTTCACTGAAGCTTTCTTT	CASSQGSQFTEAFF
TRBV7-8	TRBD1	TRBJ1-3	.	TGTGCCAGCAGCTTAGCTGGACAGGGGTACTCTGGAAACACCATATATTTT	CASSLAGQGYSGNTIYF
TRBV18	.	TRBJ1-4	few	TGTGCCAGCTATCGGGGGCCAAATGAAAAACTGTTTTTT	CASYRGPNEKLFF
TRBV6-6	.	TRBJ1-5	.	TGTGCCAGCAGCCCACCCGCGGGTCAGCCCCAGCATTTT	CASSPPAGQPQHF
TRBV5-1	.	TRBJ1-2	.	TGCGCCAGCAGCTTGGCAATGGAAGACTATGGCTACACCTTC	CASSLAMEDYGYTF
TRBV4-2	TRBD1	TRBJ1-2	.	TGTGCCAGCAGCCCCGGGACAGGGATTAACTATGGCTACACCTTC	CASSPGTGINYGYTF